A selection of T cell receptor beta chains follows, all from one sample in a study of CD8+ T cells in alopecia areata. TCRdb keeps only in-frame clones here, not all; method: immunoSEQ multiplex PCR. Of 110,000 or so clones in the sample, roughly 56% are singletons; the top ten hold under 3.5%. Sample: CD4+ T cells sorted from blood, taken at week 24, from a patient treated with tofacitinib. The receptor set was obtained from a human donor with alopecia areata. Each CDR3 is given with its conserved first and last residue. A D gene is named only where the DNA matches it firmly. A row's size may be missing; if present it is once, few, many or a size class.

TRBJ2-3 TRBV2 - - TGTGCCAGCAGTGAAGCGGTCAGCACAGATACGCAGTATTTT CASSEAVSTDTQYF
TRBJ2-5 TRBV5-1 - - TGCGCCAGCAGCTTGTTTGGGACGGTTCAAGAGACCCAGTACTTC CASSLFGTVQETQYF
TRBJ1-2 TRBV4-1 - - TGCGCCAGCAGCCAGGGACATAACTATGGCTACACCTTC CASSQGHNYGYTF
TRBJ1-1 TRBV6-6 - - TGTGCCAGCAGTGCCCGAGGGACTTCGGCGTTAGCTTTCTTT CASSARGTSALAFF
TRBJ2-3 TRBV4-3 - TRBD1 TGCGCCAGCAGCCAAGAATCCCCGACAGGGGTAAGGACAGATACGCAGTATTTT CASSQESPTGVRTDTQYF
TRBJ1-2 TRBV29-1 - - TGCAGCGTTCCTGAGTCCAGTGACTATGGCTACACCTTC CSVPESSDYGYTF
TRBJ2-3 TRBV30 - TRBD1 TGTGCCTGGAGTGGGCATGGGACAGGGGAAGATACGCAGTATTTT CAWSGHGTGEDTQYF
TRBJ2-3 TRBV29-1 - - TGCAGCGTTCGGGGACTGGGGTTAGATACGCAGTATTTT CSVRGLGLDTQYF
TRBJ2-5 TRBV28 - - TGTGCCAGCAGTTTGGCCGGAAAAGAGACCCAGTACTTC CASSLAGKETQYF
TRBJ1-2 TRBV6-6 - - TGTGCCACCCCGGTAGGAGCTAGGGGATCATATGGCTACACCTTC CATPVGARGSYGYTF
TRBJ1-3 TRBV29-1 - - TGCAGCGTCGATGATAGCTCTGGAAACACCATATATTTT CSVDDSSGNTIYF
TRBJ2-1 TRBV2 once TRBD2 TGTGCCAGCAGTGTGCGGGGGGGTACGCCTGAGCAGTTCTTC CASSVRGGTPEQFF
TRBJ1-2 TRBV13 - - TGTGCCAGCAGCTTAACCCGTTTGGGGGGCTACACCTTC CASSLTRLGGYTF
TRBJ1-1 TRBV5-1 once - TGCGCCAGCAGCTTGGGAGGGAACACTGAAGCTTTCTTT CASSLGGNTEAFF
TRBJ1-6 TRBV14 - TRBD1 TGTGCCAGCAGTGGACAGGGGAATTCACCCCTCCACTTT CASSGQGNSPLHF
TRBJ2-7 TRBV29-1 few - TGCAGCGTCCGAGAGGGGCCCTACGAGCAGTACTTC CSVREGPYEQYF
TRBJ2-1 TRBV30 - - TGTGCCTCTGGGATCTTCGATGAGCAGTTCTTC CASGIFDEQFF
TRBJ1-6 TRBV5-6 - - TGTGCCAGCAGCTTGGACGGGGCTTCACCCCTCCACTTT CASSLDGASPLHF
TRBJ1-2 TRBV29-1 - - TGCAGCGCTAACCCGGAGGGGGTATTCTATGGCTACACCTTC CSANPEGVFYGYTF
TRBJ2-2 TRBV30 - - TGTGCCTGGAGTCGCAGGTACACCGGGGAGCTGTTTTTT CAWSRRYTGELFF
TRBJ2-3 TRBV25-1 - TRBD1 TGTGCCAGCAGTGAATCGAGGACAGGGAGGGATACGCAGTATTTT CASSESRTGRDTQYF
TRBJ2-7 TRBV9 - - TGTGCCAGCAGCGTAGGGGCTAGCGAAGTCTACGAGCAGTACTTC CASSVGASEVYEQYF
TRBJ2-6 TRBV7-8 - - TGTGCCAGCAGCTCCAGGGGCTCTGGGGCCAACGTCCTGACTTTC CASSSRGSGANVLTF
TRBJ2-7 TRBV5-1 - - TGCGCCAGCAGCAGCGGGCCGAGCTCCTACGAGCAGTACTTC CASSSGPSSYEQYF
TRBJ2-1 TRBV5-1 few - TGCGCCAGCAGCTTGGTGGCGGGGAGCTCCTACAATGAGCAGTTCTTC CASSLVAGSSYNEQFF
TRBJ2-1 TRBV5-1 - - TGCGCCAGCCGGTCTAAGGGGTCATACAATGAGCAGTTCTTC CASRSKGSYNEQFF
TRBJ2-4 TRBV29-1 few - TGCAGCGTTGCCCAGCGGTTAGCCAAAAACATTCAGTACTTC CSVAQRLAKNIQYF
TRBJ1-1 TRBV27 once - TGTGCCAGCAGTTTATTCTCTATTGGGGGCTTGAGGACTGAAGCTTTCTTT CASSLFSIGGLRTEAFF
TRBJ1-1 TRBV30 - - TGTGCCTGGAGTGAGCAGGTGAACACTGAAGCTTTCTTT CAWSEQVNTEAFF
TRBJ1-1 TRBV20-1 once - TGCAGTGCTACTTTGCGTACTGAAGCTTTCTTT CSATLRTEAFF
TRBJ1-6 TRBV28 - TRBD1 TGTGCCAGCACCTGGACAGGGGATAGTTCACCCCTCCACTTT CASTWTGDSSPLHF
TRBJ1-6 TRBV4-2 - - TGTGCCAGCAGCCAAGAAGTAGGGGATACCCTCCACTTT CASSQEVGDTLHF
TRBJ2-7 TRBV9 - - TGTGCCAGCAGCGTAGGAAGGGGTCTCAACTACGAGCAGTACTTC CASSVGRGLNYEQYF
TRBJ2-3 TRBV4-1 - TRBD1 TGCGCCAGCAGCCAGCTACAGGGGCGCGGACCAGATACGCAGTATTTT CASSQLQGRGPDTQYF
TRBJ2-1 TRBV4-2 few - TGTGCCAGCAGAGGGGACACGTACAATGAGCAGTTCTTC CASRGDTYNEQFF
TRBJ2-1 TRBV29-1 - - TGCAGCGCCGGACAGAGCTCCTACAATGAGCAGTTCTTC CSAGQSSYNEQFF
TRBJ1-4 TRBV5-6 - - TGTGCCAGCAGCGGACTTAATGAAAAACTGTTTTTT CASSGLNEKLFF
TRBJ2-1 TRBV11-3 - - TGTGCCAGCAGCTTACCTGCTGACAGCTACAATGAGCAGTTCTTC CASSLPADSYNEQFF
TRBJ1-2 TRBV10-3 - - TGTGCCATCAGCTGGACCCAGGCTAACTATGGCTACACCTTC CAISWTQANYGYTF
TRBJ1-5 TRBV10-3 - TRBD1 TGTGCCACCGAAGCTAGGCAGGGGGATCAGCCCCAGCATTTT CATEARQGDQPQHF
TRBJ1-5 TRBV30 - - TGTGCCTGGAGTGTACGTGAGGATCAGCCCCAGCATTTT CAWSVREDQPQHF
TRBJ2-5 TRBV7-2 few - TGTGCCAGCAGCGCTGGGACTTCAAGAGAGACCCAGTACTTC CASSAGTSRETQYF
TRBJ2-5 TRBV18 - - TGTGCCAGCTCACCCTCCGGGATATCCAAGGGGACCCAGTACTTC CASSPSGISKGTQYF
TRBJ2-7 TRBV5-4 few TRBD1 TGTGCCAGCAGCTCGCCGGGACAGGGGGCTGACGAGCAGTACTTC CASSSPGQGADEQYF
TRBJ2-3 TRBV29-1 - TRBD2 TGCAGCGTTGGCCCGGAAGGACTAGCGGGGACAGGGCATACGCAGTATTTT CSVGPEGLAGTGHTQYF
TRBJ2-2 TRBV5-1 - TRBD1 TGCGCCAGCAGCCCTGGACAGGGGAACACCGGGGAGCTGTTTTTT CASSPGQGNTGELFF